This T cell receptor beta chain was captured by sequencing in a study of shared clonotypes between healthy human individuals. Study details: CD8 memory received one plate per donor, CD8 naive two, CD4 memory three and CD4 naive three. Study results and limitations: Depth was large, yet rarefaction showed that sorted-subset sequencing was incomplete.

CDR3 length: 14 residues. The ends were cut back, 0 bases at V and 4 bases at J, with 7 bases in the middle. In germline, CDR1 is SGHTA, CDR2 FQGNSA. Assay execution took place at the deep level. Authors' data handling: ImmunoSEQ yielded junction-only sequences lacking quality scores, so filtering differed. The table came from immunoSEQ multiplex PCR; TCRdb's copy has only in-frame clones and leaves some out. V, J and clone size are those of that table, while D and trimming were read from the DNA. The sample lists some 790,000 clones, around 77% occurring once. Concerning this clone itself: As yet, its antigen is unknown. The sample carries other DNA sequences with the same CDR3.

This receptor was identified in a young woman in good health. Specimen: memory CD4+ T cells sorted from blood. The subset is: CD45RA-negative fraction. This chain connects TRBV7-2 to TRBJ2-1; a weak D match, TRBD2 (6 bases). The CDR3 loop is CASSLAGTYNEQFF. The CDR3, as DNA: TGTGCCAGCAGCTTAGCCGGGACTTACAATGAGCAGTTCTTC.